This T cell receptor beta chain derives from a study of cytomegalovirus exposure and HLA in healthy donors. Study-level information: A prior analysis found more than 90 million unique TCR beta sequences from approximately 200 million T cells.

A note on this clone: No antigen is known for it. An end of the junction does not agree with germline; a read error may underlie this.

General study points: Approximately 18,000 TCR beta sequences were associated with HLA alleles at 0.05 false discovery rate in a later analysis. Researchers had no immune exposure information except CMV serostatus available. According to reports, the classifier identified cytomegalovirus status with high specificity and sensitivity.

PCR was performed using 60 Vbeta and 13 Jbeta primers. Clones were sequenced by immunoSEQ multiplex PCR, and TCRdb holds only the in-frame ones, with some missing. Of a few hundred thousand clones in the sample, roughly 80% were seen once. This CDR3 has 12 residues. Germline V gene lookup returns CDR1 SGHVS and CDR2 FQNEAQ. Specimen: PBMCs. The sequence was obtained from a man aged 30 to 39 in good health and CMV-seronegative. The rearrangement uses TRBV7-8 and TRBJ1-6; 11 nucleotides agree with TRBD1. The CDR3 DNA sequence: TGTGCCAGCAGCTTAGGAGGACAGGGGGCGATTTTT. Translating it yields CASSLGGQGAIF.